This T cell receptor (beta chain) was retrieved from a study of T cell responses to AZD1222 COVID-19 vaccine. The CDR3 consists of 13 residues. Germline loops: CDR1 SEHNR, CDR2 FQNEAQ (reference sequence). The V end lost 1 base, the J end lost 12 bases, and 16 bases lay between the germline ends. Data came from immunoSEQ multiplex PCR; TCRdb stores just in-frame clones and leaves some out. The sample yields 100,000 to 150,000 clones, around nine tenths seen once. This clone appeared a single time. Its target is not known. Study-wide results and limits: Scientists sampled the repertoires only once the peak T cell response had passed. Among AZD1222 vaccinees, only 6 or 7 were seropositive at baseline. The donors showed a predominance of white British ancestry and of females, with possible underestimation of clonal diversity. Among vaccine-associated CD4 TCRs, coverage spanned spike, with dominance at 160-218 and 743-854.

The material sequenced was peripheral blood, taken on day 0 of MenACWY control vaccination. The source of this sequence is an adult in good health. The chain combines TRBV7-9 with TRBJ2-7; the D gene is possibly TRBD2 (6 bases). This CDR3 is CASSLDHLARRYF. Written as DNA, the CDR3 is TGTGCCAGCAGCTTAGATCACCTAGCGCGGCGGTACTTC.